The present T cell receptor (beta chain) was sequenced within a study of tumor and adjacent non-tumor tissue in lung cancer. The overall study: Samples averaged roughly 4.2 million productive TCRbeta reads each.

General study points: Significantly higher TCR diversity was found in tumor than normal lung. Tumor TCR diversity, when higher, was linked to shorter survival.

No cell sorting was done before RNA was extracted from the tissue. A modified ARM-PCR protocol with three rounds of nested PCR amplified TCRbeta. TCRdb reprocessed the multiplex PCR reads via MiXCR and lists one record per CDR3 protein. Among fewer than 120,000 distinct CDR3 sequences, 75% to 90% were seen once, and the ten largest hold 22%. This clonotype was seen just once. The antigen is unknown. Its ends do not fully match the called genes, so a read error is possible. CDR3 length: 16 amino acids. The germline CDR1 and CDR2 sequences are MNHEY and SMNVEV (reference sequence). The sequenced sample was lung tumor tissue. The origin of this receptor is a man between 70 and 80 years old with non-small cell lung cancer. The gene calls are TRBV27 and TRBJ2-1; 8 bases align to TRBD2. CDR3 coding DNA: TGTGCCAGCTGTTTATTCCCACAATCCCGGGAGGGTGACCAGTTCTTC. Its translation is CASCLFPQSREGDQFF.